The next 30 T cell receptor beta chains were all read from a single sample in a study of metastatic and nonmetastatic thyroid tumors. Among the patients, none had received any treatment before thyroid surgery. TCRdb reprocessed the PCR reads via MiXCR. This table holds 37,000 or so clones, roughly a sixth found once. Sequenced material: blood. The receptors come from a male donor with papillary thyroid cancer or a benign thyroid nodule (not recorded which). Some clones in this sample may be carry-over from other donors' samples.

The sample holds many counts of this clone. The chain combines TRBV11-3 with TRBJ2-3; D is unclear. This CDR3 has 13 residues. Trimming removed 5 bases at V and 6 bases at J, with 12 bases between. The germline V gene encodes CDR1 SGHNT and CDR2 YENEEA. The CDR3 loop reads CASSPADLDTQYF. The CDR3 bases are TGTGCCAGCAGCCCCGCGGACCTGGATACGCAGTATTTT.

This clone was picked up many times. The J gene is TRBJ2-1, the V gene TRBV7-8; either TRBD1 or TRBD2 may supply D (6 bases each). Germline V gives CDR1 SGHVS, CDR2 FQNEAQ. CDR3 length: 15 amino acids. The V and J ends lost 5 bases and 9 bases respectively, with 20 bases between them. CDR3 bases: TGTGCCAGCAGCATTACTAGCTTTGGGGGCGGTGAGCAGTTCTTC. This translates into CASSITSFGGGEQFF.

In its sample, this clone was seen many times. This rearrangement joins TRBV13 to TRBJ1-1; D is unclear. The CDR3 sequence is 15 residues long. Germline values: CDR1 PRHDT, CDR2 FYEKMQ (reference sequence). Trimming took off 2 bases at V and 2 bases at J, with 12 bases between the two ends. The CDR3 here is CASSLNSLGNTEAFF. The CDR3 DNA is TGTGCCAGCAGCTTAAATTCCCTAGGTAACACTGAAGCTTTCTTT.

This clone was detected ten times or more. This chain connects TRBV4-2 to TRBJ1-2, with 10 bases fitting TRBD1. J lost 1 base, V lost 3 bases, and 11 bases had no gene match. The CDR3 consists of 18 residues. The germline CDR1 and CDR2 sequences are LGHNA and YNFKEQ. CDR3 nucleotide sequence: TGTGCCAGCAGCCAGATATCCTACGACAGGGGGCATAACTATGGCTACACCTTC. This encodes CASSQISYDRGHNYGYTF.

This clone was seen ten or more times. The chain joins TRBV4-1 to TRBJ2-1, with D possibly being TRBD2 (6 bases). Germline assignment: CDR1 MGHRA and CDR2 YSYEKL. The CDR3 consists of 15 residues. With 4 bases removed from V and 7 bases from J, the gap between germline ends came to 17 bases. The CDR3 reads CASSPTGAGRNEQFF. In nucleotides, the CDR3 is TGCGCCAGCAGCCCCACAGGAGCGGGTCGTAATGAGCAGTTCTTC.

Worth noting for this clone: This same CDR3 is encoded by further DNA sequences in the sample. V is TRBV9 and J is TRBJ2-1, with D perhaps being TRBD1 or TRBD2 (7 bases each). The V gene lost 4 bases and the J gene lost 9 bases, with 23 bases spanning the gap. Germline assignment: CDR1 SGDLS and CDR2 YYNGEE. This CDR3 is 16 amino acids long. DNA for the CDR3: TGTGCCAGCAGCCCGAGGAGCCAGGGGGGAGGGGCTGAGCAGTTCTTC. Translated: CASSPRSQGGGAEQFF.

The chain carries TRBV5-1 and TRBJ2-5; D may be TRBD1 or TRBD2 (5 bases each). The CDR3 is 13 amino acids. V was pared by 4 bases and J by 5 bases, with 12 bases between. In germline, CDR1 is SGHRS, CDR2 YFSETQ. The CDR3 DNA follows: TGCGCCAGCAGCGACGGGGCGGTTGAGACCCAGTACTTC. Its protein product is CASSDGAVETQYF.

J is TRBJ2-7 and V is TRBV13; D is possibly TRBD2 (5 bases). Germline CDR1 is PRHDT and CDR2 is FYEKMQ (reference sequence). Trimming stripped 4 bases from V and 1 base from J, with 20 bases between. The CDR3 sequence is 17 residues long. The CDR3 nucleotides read TGTGCCAGCAGCTCATCCACCGGGATGACCCTATCCTACGAGCAGTACTTC. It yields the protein CASSSSTGMTLSYEQYF.

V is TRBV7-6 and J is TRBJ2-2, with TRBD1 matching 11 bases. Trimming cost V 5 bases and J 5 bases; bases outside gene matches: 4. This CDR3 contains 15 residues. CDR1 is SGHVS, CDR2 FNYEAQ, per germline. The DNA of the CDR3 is TGTGCCAGCAGCCGGGACAGGGGGGGGACCGGGGAGCTGTTTTTT. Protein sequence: CASSRDRGGTGELFF.

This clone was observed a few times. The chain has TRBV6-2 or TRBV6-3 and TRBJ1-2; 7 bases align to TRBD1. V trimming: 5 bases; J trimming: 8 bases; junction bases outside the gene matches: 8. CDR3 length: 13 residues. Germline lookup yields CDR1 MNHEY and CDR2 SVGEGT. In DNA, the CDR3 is TGTGCCAGCAGTCCAGGGGGTGAGTGGGGCTACACCTTC. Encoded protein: CASSPGGEWGYTF.

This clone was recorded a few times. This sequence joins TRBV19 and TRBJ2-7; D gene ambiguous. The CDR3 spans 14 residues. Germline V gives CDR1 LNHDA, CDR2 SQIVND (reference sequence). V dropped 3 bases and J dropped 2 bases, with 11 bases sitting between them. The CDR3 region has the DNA TGTGCCAGTAGTATCGGGTGCGCCGCCTACGAGCAGTACTTC. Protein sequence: CASSIGCAAYEQYF.

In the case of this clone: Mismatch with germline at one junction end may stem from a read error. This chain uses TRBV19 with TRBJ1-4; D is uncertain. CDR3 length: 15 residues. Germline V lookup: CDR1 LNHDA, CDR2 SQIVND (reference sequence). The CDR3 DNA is TGTGCCAGTAGTTTGTGGGCAGGCTCCAATGAAAAACTTTTTTTT. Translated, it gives CASSLWAGSNEKLFF.

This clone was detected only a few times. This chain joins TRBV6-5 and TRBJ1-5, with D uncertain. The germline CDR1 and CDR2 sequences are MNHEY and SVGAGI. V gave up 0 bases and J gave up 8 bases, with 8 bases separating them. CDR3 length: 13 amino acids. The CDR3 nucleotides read TGTGCCAGCAGTTACTCGTCACGTAAGCCCCAGCATTTT. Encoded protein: CASSYSSRKPQHF.

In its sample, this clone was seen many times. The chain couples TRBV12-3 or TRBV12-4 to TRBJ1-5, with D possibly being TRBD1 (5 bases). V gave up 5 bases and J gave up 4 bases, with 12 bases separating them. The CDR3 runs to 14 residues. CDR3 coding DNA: TGTGCCAGCAGTCCAGCCCGGGGGAATCAGCCCCAGCATTTT. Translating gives CASSPARGNQPQHF.

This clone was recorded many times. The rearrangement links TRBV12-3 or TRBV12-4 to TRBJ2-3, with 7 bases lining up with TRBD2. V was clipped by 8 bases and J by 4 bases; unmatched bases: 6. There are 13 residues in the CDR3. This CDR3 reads CASEAGAADTQYF. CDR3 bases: TGTGCCAGCGAGGCGGGAGCGGCAGATACGCAGTATTTT.

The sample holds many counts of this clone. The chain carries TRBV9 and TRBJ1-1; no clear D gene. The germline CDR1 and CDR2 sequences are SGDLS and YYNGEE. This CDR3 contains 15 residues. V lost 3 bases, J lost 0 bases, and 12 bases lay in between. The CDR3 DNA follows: TGTGCCAGCAGCGGAGAACGGCAGTTGAACACTGAAGCTTTCTTT. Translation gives CASSGERQLNTEAFF.

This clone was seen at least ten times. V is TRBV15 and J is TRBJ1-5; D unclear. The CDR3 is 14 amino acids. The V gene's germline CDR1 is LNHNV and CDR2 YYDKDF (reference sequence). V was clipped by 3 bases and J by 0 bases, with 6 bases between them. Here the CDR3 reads CATSSTNSNQPQHF. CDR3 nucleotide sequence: TGTGCCACCAGCAGTACTAATAGCAATCAGCCCCAGCATTTT.

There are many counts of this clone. The CDR3 is CASSNRRGPQETQYF. The CDR3 DNA reads TGTGCCAGCAGTAATCGTCGGGGGCCCCAAGAGACCCAGTACTTC. The chain combines TRBV6-1 with TRBJ2-5, with D perhaps assigned TRBD1 or TRBD2 (6 bases each). Germline lookup yields CDR1 MNHNS and CDR2 SASEGT. This CDR3 is built from 15 residues. Trimming took off 5 bases at V and 1 base at J, with 14 bases between the two ends.

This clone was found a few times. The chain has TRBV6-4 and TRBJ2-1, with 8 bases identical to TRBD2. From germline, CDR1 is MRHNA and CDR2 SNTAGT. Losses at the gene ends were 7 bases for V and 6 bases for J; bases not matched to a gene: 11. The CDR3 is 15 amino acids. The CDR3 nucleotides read TGTGCCAGCATTGAAGGGAGCGGGGGTTCCAATGAGCAGTTCTTC. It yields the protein CASIEGSGGSNEQFF.

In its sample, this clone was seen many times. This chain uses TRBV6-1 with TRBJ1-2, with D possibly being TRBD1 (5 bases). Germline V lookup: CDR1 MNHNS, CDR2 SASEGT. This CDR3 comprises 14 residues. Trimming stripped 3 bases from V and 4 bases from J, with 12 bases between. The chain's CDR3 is CASSDGQGFYGYTF. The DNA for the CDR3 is TGTGCCAGCAGTGATGGTCAGGGCTTCTATGGCTACACCTTC.

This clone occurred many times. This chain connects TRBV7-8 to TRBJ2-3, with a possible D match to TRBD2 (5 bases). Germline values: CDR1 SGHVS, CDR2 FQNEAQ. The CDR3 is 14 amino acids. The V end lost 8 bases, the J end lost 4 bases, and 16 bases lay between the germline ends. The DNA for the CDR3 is TGTGCCAGCCGGCCAAGAGCGGATTCAGATACGCAGTATTTT. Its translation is CASRPRADSDTQYF. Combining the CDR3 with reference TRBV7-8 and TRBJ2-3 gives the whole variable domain GAGVSQSPRYKVAKRGQDVALRCDPISGHVSLFWYQQALGQGPEFLTYFQNEAQLDKSGLPSDRFFAERPEGSVSTLKIQRTQQEDSAVYLCASRPRADSDTQYFGPGTRLTVL.

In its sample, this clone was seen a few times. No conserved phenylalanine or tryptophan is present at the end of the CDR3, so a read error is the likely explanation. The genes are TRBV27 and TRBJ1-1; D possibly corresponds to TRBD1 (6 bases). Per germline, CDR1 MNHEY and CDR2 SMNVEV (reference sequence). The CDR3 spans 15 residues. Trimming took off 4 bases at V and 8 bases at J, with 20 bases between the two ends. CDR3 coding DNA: TGTGCCAGCAGTTCCCTGGGGGCAGGGCAGACCGAAGCTTTCTCT. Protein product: CASSSLGAGQTEAFS.

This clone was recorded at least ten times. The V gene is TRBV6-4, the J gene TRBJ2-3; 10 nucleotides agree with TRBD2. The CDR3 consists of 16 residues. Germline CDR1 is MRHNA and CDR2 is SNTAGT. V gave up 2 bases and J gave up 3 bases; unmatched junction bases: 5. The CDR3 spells CASSDGAGGPTDTQYF. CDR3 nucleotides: TGTGCCAGCAGTGACGGAGCGGGGGGGCCAACAGATACGCAGTATTTT.

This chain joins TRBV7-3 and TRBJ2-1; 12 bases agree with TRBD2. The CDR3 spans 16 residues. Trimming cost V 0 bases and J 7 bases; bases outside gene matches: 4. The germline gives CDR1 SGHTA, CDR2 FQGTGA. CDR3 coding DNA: TGTGCCAGCAGCTTAACCCTAGCGGGGGGGCAAAATGAGCAGTTCTTC. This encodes CASSLTLAGGQNEQFF.

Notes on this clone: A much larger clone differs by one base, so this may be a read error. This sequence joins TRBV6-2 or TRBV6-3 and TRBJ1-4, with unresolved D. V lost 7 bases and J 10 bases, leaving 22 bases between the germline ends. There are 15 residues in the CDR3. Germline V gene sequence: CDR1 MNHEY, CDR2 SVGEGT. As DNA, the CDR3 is TGTGCCAGCACTACTTCGGCATCGGGTGGAAGAAAACTGTTTTTT. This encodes CASTTSASGGRKLFF.

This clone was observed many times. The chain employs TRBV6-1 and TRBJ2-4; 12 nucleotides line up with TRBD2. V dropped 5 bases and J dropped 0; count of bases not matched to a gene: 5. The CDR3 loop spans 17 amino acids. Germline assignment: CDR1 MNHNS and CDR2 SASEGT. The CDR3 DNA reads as TGTGCCAGCAGTCGACTAGCGGGGGATTTAGCCAAAAACATTCAGTACTTC. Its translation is CASSRLAGDLAKNIQYF.

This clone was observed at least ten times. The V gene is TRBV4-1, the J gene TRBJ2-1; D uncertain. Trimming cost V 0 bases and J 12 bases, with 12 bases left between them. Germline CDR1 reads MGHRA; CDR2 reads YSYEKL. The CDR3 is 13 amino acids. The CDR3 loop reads CASSQESNVRQFF. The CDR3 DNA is TGCGCCAGCAGCCAAGAATCGAATGTTAGGCAGTTCTTC.

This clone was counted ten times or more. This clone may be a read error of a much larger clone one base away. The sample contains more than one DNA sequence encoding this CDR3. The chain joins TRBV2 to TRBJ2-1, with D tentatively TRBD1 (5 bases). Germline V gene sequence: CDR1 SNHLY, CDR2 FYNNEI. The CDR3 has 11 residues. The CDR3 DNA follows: TGTGCCAGTAGTGAGTGGCAGGGTGGGTTCTTC. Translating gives CASSEWQGGFF.

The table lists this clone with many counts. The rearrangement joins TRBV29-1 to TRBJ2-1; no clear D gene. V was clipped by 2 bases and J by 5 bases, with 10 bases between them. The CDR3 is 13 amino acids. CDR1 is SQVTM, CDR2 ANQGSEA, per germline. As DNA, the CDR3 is TGCAGCGTTGAACAGACAAAAAACAATGAGCAGTTCTTC. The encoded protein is CSVEQTKNNEQFF.

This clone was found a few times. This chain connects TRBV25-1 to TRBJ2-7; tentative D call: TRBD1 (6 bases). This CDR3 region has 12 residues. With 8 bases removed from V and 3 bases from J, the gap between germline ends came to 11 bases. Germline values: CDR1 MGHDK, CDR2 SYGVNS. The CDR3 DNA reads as TGTGCCAGCGGACGGACAGACTACGAGCAGTACTTC. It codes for CASGRTDYEQYF.